This TCR beta chain was identified in a study of blood T cell repertoires in COVID-19. As for the study in general: The samples span acute and convalescent COVID-19 from the United States, Italy and Spain. From T cells, B-cell-depleted T cells, or PBMCs came the material, which was cDNA or gDNA.

As processed by the authors: Researchers report that nucleated cell counts were estimated from reference gene primer amplification. TCRdb keeps only in-frame clones here, not all; method: immunoSEQ multiplex PCR. That table is the source of V, J and clone size, and D and trimming were worked out from the DNA. The data show about 73,000 clones, about 82% seen once. CDR1 and CDR2 from the germline V gene are SEHNR and FQNEAQ (reference sequence). V trimming: 6 bases; J trimming: 3 bases; junction bases outside the gene matches: 7. The CDR3 extends over 14 amino acids. The sequence came from a woman aged 55-69 years with acute or convalescent COVID-19. The chain combines TRBV7-9 with TRBJ1-1; 7 positions match TRBD1. Sequenced material: peripheral blood. The CDR3, as DNA: TGTGCCAGCAGGCGACAGGGTTCCCACACTGAAGCTTTCTTT. The encoded protein is CASRRQGSHTEAFF.